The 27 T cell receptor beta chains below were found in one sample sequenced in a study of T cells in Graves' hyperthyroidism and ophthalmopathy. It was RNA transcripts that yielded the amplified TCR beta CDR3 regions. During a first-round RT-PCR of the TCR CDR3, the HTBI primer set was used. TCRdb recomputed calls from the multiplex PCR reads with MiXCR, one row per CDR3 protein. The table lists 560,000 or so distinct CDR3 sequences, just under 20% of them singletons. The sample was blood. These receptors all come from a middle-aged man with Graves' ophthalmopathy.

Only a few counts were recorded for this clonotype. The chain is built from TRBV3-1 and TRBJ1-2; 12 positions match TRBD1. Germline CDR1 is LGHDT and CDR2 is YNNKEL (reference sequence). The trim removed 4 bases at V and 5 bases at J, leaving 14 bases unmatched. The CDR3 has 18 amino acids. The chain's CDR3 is CASSPLSGTGGLEYGYTF. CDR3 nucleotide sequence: TGTGCCAGCAGCCCACTGTCCGGGACAGGGGGCCTGGAGTATGGCTACACCTTC.

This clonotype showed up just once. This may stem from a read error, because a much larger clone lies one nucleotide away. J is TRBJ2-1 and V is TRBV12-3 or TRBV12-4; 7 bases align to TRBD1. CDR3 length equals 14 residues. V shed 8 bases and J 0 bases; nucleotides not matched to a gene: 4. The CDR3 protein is CASGRTGSYNEQFF. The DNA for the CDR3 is TGTGCCAGCGGTCGGACAGGCTCCTACAATGAGCAGTTCTTC.

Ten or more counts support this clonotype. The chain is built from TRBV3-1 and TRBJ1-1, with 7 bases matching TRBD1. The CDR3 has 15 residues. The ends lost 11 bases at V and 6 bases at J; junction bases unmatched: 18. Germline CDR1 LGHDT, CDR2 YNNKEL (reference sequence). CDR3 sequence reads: CALTPGRRGLSEAFF. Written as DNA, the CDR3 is TGTGCCCTCACTCCAGGGAGAAGGGGGCTCTCTGAAGCTTTCTTT.

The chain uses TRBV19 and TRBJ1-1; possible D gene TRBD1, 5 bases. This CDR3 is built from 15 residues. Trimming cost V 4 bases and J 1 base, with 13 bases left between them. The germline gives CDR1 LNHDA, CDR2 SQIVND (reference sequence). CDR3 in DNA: TGTGCCAGTAGTAGGGCCTTGACAGCGAACACTGAAGCTTTCTTT. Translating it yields CASSRALTANTEAFF.

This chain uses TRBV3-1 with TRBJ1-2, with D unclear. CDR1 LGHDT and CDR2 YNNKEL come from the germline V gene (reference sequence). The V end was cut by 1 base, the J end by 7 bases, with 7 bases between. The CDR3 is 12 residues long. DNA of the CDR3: TGTGCCAGCAGCCAAGGCGGAACTGGCTACACCTTC. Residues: CASSQGGTGYTF.

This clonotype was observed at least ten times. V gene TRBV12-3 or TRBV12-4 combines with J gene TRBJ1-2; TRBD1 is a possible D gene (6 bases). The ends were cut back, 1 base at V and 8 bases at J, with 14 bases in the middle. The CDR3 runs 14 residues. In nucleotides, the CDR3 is TGTGCCAGCAGTTTAGATTGGGGGGCCCACGGCTACACCTTC. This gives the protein CASSLDWGAHGYTF.

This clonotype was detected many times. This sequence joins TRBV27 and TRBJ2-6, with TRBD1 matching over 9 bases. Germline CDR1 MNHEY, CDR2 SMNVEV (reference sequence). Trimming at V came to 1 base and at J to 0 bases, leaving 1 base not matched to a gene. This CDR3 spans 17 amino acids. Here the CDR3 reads CASSLWGQGSGANVLTF. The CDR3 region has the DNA TGTGCCAGCAGTTTATGGGGACAGGGCTCTGGGGCCAACGTCCTGACTTTC.

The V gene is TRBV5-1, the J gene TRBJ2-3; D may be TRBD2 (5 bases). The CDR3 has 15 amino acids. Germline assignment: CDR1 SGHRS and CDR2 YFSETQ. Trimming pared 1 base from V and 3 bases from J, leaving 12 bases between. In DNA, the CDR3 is TGCGCCAGCAGCTTGATCCAGCGGAGTACAGATACGCAGTATTTT. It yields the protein CASSLIQRSTDTQYF.

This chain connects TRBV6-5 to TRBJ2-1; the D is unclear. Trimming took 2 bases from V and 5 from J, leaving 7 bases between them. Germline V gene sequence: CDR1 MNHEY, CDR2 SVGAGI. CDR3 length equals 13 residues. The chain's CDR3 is CASSYRPHNEQFF. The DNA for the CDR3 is TGTGCCAGCAGTTACCGACCCCACAATGAGCAGTTCTTC.

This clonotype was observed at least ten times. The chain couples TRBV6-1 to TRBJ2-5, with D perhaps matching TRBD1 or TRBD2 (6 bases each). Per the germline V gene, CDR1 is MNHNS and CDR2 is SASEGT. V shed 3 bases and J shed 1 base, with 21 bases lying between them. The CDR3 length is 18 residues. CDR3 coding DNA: TGTGCCAGCAGTGAGTTGTACAGCTCTCGGGGGCCCCAAGAGACCCAGTACTTC. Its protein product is CASSELYSSRGPQETQYF.

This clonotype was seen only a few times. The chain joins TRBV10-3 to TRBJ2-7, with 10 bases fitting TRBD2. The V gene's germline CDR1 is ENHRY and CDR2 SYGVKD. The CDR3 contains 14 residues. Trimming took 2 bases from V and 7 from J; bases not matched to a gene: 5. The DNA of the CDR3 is TGTGCCATCAGTGAGACTAGCGGGACGGGTGAGCAGTACTTC. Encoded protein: CAISETSGTGEQYF.

The DNA of the CDR3 is TGTGCCAGCAGTTTAGGATCCAGTACTGAAGCTTTCTTT. Its translation: CASSLGSSTEAFF. This rearrangement joins TRBV27 to TRBJ1-1, with unresolved D. V was cut by 2 bases and J by 5 bases, with 9 bases left in between. This CDR3 has 13 residues. Germline V gene sequence: CDR1 MNHEY, CDR2 SMNVEV (reference sequence).

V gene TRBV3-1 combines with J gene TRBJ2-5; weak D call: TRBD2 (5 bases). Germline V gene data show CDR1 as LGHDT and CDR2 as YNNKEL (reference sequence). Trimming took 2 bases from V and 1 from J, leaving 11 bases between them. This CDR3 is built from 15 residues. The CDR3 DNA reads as TGTGCCAGCAGCCAATTCTTTGCGGGCCAAGAGACCCAGTACTTC. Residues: CASSQFFAGQETQYF.

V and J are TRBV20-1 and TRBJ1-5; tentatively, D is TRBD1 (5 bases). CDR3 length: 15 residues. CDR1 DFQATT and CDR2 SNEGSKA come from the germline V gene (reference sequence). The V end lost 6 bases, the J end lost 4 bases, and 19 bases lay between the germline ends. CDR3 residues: CSAHGGGSPNQPQHF. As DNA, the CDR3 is TGCAGTGCCCACGGCGGGGGGTCGCCGAATCAGCCCCAGCATTTT.

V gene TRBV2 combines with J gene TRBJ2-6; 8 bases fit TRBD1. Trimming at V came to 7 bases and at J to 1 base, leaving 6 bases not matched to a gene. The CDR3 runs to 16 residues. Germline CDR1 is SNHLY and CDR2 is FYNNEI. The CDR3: CASTGQGPSGANVLTF. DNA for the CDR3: TGTGCCAGCACCGGACAGGGACCTTCTGGGGCCAACGTCCTGACTTTC.

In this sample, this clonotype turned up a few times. In DNA form, the CDR3 reads TGCGCCAGCAGCGTATCCGGGACAGATAACTATGGCTACACCTTC. Protein product: CASSVSGTDNYGYTF. The chain recombines TRBV5-1 with TRBJ1-2; 7 positions agree with TRBD1. The germline V gene has CDR1 SGHRS and CDR2 YFSETQ. The CDR3 is made up of 15 amino acids. V gave up 4 bases and J gave up 1 base; unmatched junction bases: 7.

CDR3 sequence reads: CASSFPPAGPEAFF. CDR3 bases: TGTGCCAGCAGTTTCCCTCCCGCCGGGCCTGAAGCTTTCTTT. The gene calls are TRBV28 and TRBJ1-1; no reliable D call. Trimming took 3 bases from V and 6 from J, leaving 14 bases between them. The CDR3 loop spans 14 amino acids. The germline V gene has CDR1 MDHEN and CDR2 SYDVKM.

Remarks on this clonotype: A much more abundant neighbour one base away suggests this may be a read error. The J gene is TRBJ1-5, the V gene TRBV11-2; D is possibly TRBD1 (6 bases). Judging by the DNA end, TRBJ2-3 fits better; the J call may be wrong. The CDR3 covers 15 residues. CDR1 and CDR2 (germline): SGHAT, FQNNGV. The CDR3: CASSNQGMGNQPQYF. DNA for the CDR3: TGTGCCAGCAGTAATCAGGGGATGGGCAATCAGCCCCAGTATTTT.

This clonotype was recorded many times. The chain's CDR3 is CASSTTSGPYNEQFF. The CDR3 region has the DNA TGCGCCAGCAGCACGACTAGCGGGCCTTACAATGAGCAGTTCTTC. The chain has TRBV5-1 and TRBJ2-1; 10 bases align to TRBD2. Germline loops: CDR1 SGHRS, CDR2 YFSETQ. The CDR3 runs 15 residues. Trimming took 4 bases from V and 4 from J; bases not matched to a gene: 5.

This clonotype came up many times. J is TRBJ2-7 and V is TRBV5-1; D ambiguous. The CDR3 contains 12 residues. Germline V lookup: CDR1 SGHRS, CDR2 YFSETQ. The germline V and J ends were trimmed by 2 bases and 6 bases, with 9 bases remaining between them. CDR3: CASSFLESEQYF. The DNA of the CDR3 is TGCGCCAGCAGCTTCTTAGAGAGCGAGCAGTACTTC.

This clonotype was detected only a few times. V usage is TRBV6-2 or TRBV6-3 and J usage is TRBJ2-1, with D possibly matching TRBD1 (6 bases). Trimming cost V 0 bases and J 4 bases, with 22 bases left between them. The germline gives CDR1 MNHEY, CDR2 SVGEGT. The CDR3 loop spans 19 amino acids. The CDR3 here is CASSYSLPGTYETYNEQFF. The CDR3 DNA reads TGTGCCAGCAGTTACTCGCTGCCAGGGACATACGAAACTTACAATGAGCAGTTCTTC.

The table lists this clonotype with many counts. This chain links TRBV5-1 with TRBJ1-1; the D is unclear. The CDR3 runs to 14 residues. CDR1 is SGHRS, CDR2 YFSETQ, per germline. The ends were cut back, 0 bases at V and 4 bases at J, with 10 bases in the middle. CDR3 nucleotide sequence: TGCGCCAGCAGCTTGGGAGGGCTAGCCACTGAAGCTTTCTTT. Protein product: CASSLGGLATEAFF. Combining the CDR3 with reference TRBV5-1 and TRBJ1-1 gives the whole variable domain KAGVTQTPRYLIKTRGQQVTLSCSPISGHRSVSWYQQTPGQGLQFLFEYFSETQRNKGNFPGRFSGRQFSNSRSEMNVSTLELGDSALYLCASSLGGLATEAFFGQGTRLTVV.

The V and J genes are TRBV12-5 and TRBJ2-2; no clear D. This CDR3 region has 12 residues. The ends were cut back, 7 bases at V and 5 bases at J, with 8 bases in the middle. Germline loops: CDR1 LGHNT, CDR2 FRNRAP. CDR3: CASAPDTGELFF. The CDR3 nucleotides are TGTGCTAGTGCCCCGGATACCGGGGAGCTGTTTTTT.

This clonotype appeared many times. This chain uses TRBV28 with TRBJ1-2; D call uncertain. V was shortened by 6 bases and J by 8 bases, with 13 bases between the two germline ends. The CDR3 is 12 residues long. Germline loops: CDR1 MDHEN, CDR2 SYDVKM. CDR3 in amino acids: CASRVPRRGYTF. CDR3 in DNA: TGTGCCAGCAGAGTTCCGCGGCGGGGCTACACCTTC.

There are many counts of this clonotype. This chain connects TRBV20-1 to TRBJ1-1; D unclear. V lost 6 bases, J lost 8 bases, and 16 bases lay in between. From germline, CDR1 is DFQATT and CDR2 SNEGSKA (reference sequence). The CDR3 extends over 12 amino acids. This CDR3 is CSAFEHHSEAFF. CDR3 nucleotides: TGCAGTGCCTTCGAGCATCACTCCGAAGCTTTCTTT.

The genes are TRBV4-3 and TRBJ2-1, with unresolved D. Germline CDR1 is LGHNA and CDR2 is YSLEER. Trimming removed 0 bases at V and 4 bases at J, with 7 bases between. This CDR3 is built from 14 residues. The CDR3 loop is CASSQERSYNEQFF. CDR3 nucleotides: TGCGCCAGCAGCCAAGAAAGGTCTTACAATGAGCAGTTCTTC.

CDR3 residues: CACGELFF. The CDR3, as DNA: TGTGCCTGCGGGGAGCTGTTTTTT. V is TRBV30 and J is TRBJ2-2; D is unclear. This CDR3 contains 8 residues. Between the trimmed V and J ends, which lost 6 bases and 7 bases, there was a span of 0 bases. CDR1 is GTSNPN and CDR2 is SVGIG in the germline V gene (reference sequence). Variable domain in full (rest from reference TRBV30 and TRBJ2-2): SQTIHQWPATLVQPVGSPLSLECTVEGTSNPNLYWYRQAAGRGLQLLFYSVGIGQISSEVPQNLSASRPQDRQFILSSKKLLLSDSGFYLCACGELFFGEGSRLTVL.